Listed here is a single TCR beta chain. Its antigen is not known. Unmatched junction bases numbered 6, after V lost 7 bases and J lost 12 bases. Germline V gives CDR1 MNHNS, CDR2 SASEGT. This CDR3 contains 13 residues. Sample treatment: approximately 9-day PBMC culture with coronavirus spike peptide pools or control peptides (ViraFEST assay). This specimen belongs to a study of vaccination and CD4 T cells after COVID-19. The Oncomine TCR Beta short-read assay sequenced DNA from cultured CD4+ T cells. TCRdb reanalysed the PCR reads using MiXCR and keeps one entry per CDR3 protein. The table lists fewer than 12,000 distinct CDR3 sequences, over 55% of them singletons, with approximately 20% in the top ten.

The chain couples TRBV6-1 to TRBJ1-6, with 10 bases lining up with TRBD1. The TCR sequence derives from a human donor who had recovered from COVID-19. The sample consisted of CD4+ T cells from blood, cultured in vitro. The CDR3, as DNA: TGTGCCAGCAACCGGGACAGGGGAGGACCCCTCCACTTT. Amino acids: CASNRDRGGPLHF.